The clone carrying this TCR beta chain was observed a handful of times. This table comes from immunoSEQ multiplex PCR, and its TCRdb copy is limited to in-frame clones, with some not included. The sample lists some 140,000 clones, 75% to 90% occurring once. V shed 3 bases and J 6 bases; nucleotides not matched to a gene: 7. CDR3 size: 15 residues. The V gene's germline CDR1 is LNHDA and CDR2 SQIVND (reference sequence). This entry belongs to a study of control samples from healthy donors and cancer patients. The chain is built from TRBV19 and TRBJ1-5; 8 bases are a match to TRBD1. The receptor comes from a woman aged 25 to 45 in good health. The sequenced material came from blood. CDR3 protein: CASSMSTGGGQPQHF. The CDR3 bases are TGTGCCAGTAGTATGAGCACAGGGGGAGGTCAGCCCCAGCATTTT.